This entry lists 15 T cell receptor beta chains sequenced from one sample in a study of blood T cell repertoires in COVID-19. Assay: immunoSEQ multiplex PCR; the TCRdb copy retains only in-frame clones and omits some. The sample has about 310,000 clones, about nine tenths seen once. Sequencing was carried out using peripheral blood. All receptors come from a man in his fifties with active or convalescent COVID-19.

This clone appeared a few times. The chain joins TRBV6-5 to TRBJ2-7; TRBD2 aligns across 7 bases. In germline, CDR1 is MNHEY, CDR2 SVGAGI. The V and J ends lost 2 bases and 4 bases, in that order; junction bases with no gene match: 8. The CDR3 sequence is 15 residues long. CDR3 loop: CASSYGGRADYEQYF. In DNA form, the CDR3 reads TGTGCCAGCAGTTACGGGGGGAGGGCCGATTACGAGCAGTACTTC.

The CDR3 sequence: CASSLDPSSNQPQHF. The CDR3 DNA follows: TGCGCCAGCAGCTTGGATCCATCTAGCAATCAGCCCCAGCATTTT. J is TRBJ1-5 and V is TRBV5-1; D call uncertain. V was cut by 0 bases and J by 0 bases, with 7 bases left in between. Germline V CDR1 and CDR2: SGHRS, YFSETQ. This CDR3 contains 15 residues.

This rearrangement joins TRBV27 to TRBJ1-6; no reliable D call. With 4 bases removed from V and 10 bases from J, the gap between germline ends came to 17 bases. The CDR3 loop spans 15 amino acids. Germline lookup yields CDR1 MNHEY and CDR2 SMNVEV (reference sequence). The CDR3 here is CASSWEWQDESPLHF. As DNA, the CDR3 is TGTGCCAGCAGTTGGGAGTGGCAAGACGAATCACCCCTCCACTTT.

The J gene is TRBJ2-7, the V gene TRBV6-5; D gene unclear. V lost 2 bases and J 3 bases, leaving 8 bases between the germline ends. The germline CDR1 and CDR2 sequences are MNHEY and SVGAGI. This CDR3 has 13 residues. The CDR3 sequence is CASSYDSGYEQYF. CDR3 DNA: TGTGCCAGCAGTTACGATTCGGGCTACGAGCAGTACTTC.

This clone was observed once. The chain carries TRBV28 and TRBJ2-7; D possibly corresponds to TRBD1 (6 bases). V was clipped by 6 bases and J by 3 bases, with 9 bases between them. The CDR3 extends over 12 amino acids. Germline V gene data show CDR1 as MDHEN and CDR2 as SYDVKM. The CDR3 is CASRKQGYEQYF. CDR3 sequence (DNA): TGTGCCAGCAGGAAACAGGGCTACGAGCAGTACTTC.

This clone has a single count. The rearrangement joins TRBV5-4 to TRBJ2-3; weak D call: TRBD2 (7 bases). Germline CDR1 SGHNT, CDR2 YYREEE (reference sequence). This CDR3 region has 16 residues. The V and J ends lost 4 bases and 2 bases respectively, with 17 bases between them. CDR3 sequence reads: CASSMGGRAFTDTQYF. The CDR3 coding sequence is TGTGCCAGCAGCATGGGGGGGCGAGCCTTCACAGATACGCAGTATTTT.

The J gene is TRBJ2-4, the V gene TRBV7-2; 9 nucleotides match TRBD1. J was trimmed by 6 bases and V by 1 base; bases with no gene match: 1. This CDR3 is built from 14 residues. The V gene's germline CDR1 is SGHTA and CDR2 FQGNSA. The CDR3 DNA follows: TGTGCCAGCAGCTTAGAGGGACAGGGAAACATTCAGTACTTC. This translates into CASSLEGQGNIQYF.

This sequence joins TRBV7-2 and TRBJ2-7, with D tentatively TRBD2 (6 bases). The V end lost 5 bases, the J end lost 5 bases, and 16 bases lay between the germline ends. Looked up from germline, CDR1 is SGHTA and CDR2 is FQGNSA. CDR3 size: 14 residues. This CDR3 is CASSRSRESNEQYF. The CDR3 DNA reads TGTGCCAGCAGCCGCTCCCGGGAGTCCAACGAGCAGTACTTC.

The chain carries TRBV7-8 and TRBJ2-1; D is perhaps TRBD2 (7 bases). Germline CDR1 is SGHVS and CDR2 is FQNEAQ. The CDR3 extends over 20 amino acids. The V end lost 2 bases, the J end lost 5 bases, and 28 bases lay between the germline ends. The CDR3 spells CASSLYFGGGRRGPNNEQFF. CDR3 bases: TGTGCCAGCAGCTTATATTTCGGGGGAGGTCGGCGGGGGCCAAACAATGAGCAGTTCTTC.

This clone was recorded only once. The rearrangement joins TRBV5-5 to TRBJ1-2, with 7 bases matching TRBD1. The ends lost 3 bases at V and 2 bases at J; junction bases unmatched: 7. The CDR3 totals 15 residues. Germline V gives CDR1 SGHKS, CDR2 YYEKEE (reference sequence). The CDR3 loop reads CASSSQQGSNYGYTF. CDR3 nucleotides: TGTGCCAGCAGCTCCCAACAGGGGTCGAACTATGGCTACACCTTC.

The CDR3 loop is CASSVEGNSPLHF. In DNA, the CDR3 is TGTGCCAGCAGCGTAGAGGGGAATTCACCCCTCCACTTT. This chain connects TRBV9 to TRBJ1-6, with D possibly TRBD1 on 5 matching bases. The V gene lost 0 bases and the J gene lost 7 bases, with 5 bases spanning the gap. The CDR3 spans 13 residues. Germline V lookup: CDR1 SGDLS, CDR2 YYNGEE. The whole variable domain, filled in from reference TRBV9 and TRBJ1-6, reads DSGVTQTPKHLITATGQRVTLRCSPRSGDLSVYWYQQSLDQGLQFLIQYYNGEERAKGNILERFSAQQFPDLHSELNLSSLELGDSALYFCASSVEGNSPLHFGNGTRLTVT.

V usage is TRBV11-1 and J usage is TRBJ2-3, with a possible D match to TRBD1 (6 bases). There are 12 residues in the CDR3. Germline-derived CDR1 and CDR2 are SGHAT and FQDESV (reference sequence). V was cut by 8 bases and J by 6 bases, with 12 bases left in between. The CDR3 spells CASAGAGDTQYF. CDR3 nucleotide sequence: TGTGCCAGCGCAGGGGCCGGGGATACGCAGTATTTT.

A few counts support this clone. The gene calls are TRBV5-5 and TRBJ1-2, with D possibly matching TRBD1 (5 bases). The germline CDR1 and CDR2 sequences are SGHKS and YYEKEE (reference sequence). The CDR3 totals 16 residues. The V gene lost 4 bases and the J gene lost 0 bases, with 16 bases spanning the gap. In DNA form, the CDR3 reads TGTGCCAGCAGCCTGTGGAGAAAGACAGCTAACTATGGCTACACCTTC. Amino acids: CASSLWRKTANYGYTF.

The J gene is TRBJ2-3, the V gene TRBV6-5; weak D call: TRBD2 (6 bases). The ends were cut back, 8 bases at V and 2 bases at J, with 17 bases in the middle. CDR3 length: 15 residues. Germline V lookup: CDR1 MNHEY, CDR2 SVGAGI. The CDR3 bases are TGTGCCAGCCGGCCGGGCAGGGACTTCACAGATACGCAGTATTTT. Its translation is CASRPGRDFTDTQYF.

This clone appeared once. The V gene is TRBV6-5, the J gene TRBJ1-2, with 11 nucleotides matching TRBD1. Trimming at V came to 4 bases and at J to 2 bases, leaving 3 bases not matched to a gene. From germline, CDR1 is MNHEY and CDR2 SVGAGI. This CDR3 is built from 15 residues. The CDR3 loop is CASSSGQGGNYGYTF. CDR3 DNA sequence: TGTGCCAGCAGTTCGGGACAGGGGGGGAACTATGGCTACACCTTC.